The source of this T cell receptor beta chain is a study of T cell repertoires in cytomegalovirus infection. About the study: The authors used CMV epitopes that were HLA-C-restricted (recently identified) and HLA-B-restricted (well studied). Study outcomes and limitations: Cumulative public TCR beta family frequency identified carriers of CMV plus the relevant HLA.

The V and J ends lost 3 bases and 7 bases respectively, with 18 bases between them. This CDR3 comprises 15 residues. Germline CDR1 reads MNHEY; CDR2 reads SMNVEV (reference sequence). TCRdb called the reads again in MiXCR, with one record for every CDR3 protein. The data contain 900,000 to 950,000 distinct CDR3 sequences, 30% to 40% of them singletons. This clonotype was observed a few times. Its antigen is unknown. The V call is TRBV27, the J call TRBJ1-2, with D possibly matching TRBD1 (6 bases). The material was cultured CD8+ T cells from PBMCs, obtained from culture after CMV antigen stimulation. This receptor was obtained from a human donor in good health (CMV status not recorded). Some clones in this sample may be carry-over from other donors' samples. The chain's CDR3 is CASSFLFTGNGGYTF. The CDR3 bases are TGTGCCAGCAGTTTCCTATTTACAGGGAACGGTGGCTACACCTTC.